The T cell receptor (beta chain) described here comes from a study of blood T cell repertoires in COVID-19. Study summary: Specimens from acute and convalescent COVID-19 originated in the United States, Italy and Spain. Sample material is recorded as cDNA or gDNA derived from T cells, B-cell-depleted T cells, or PBMCs.

The method was immunoSEQ multiplex PCR; TCRdb's version includes in-frame clones alone and lacks a portion of them. The sample shows 300,000 or so clones, 85% to 90% of them seen only once. This sequence originates from a woman aged 25 to 39 with COVID-19, enrolled during active disease. The sequencing sample was made of peripheral blood.

CDR3 bases: TGTGCCACCCTGGCCCAGGGGCGAAGCTACAATGAGCAGTTCTTC. It encodes CATLAQGRSYNEQFF. This chain connects TRBV6-5 to TRBJ2-1, with D possibly matching TRBD1 (6 bases). Trimming took 10 bases from V and 3 from J, leaving 19 bases between them. The CDR3 is made up of 15 amino acids. Germline-derived CDR1 and CDR2 are MNHEY and SVGAGI.